The sequence of this T cell receptor (beta chain) was determined in a study of cytomegalovirus exposure and HLA in healthy donors. Notes on the study in general: When analyzed later, the rates of TCR association showed variation by HLA locus, with DRB1 the most and HLA-C the fewest. CMV serostatus was the only recorded immune exposure for donors. Sequences of the TCR beta chain were said to predict the HLA-A and HLA-B alleles of most subjects accurately. Later analysis demonstrated an association between a missense DCLRE1C variant and TCR beta V- and J-gene trimming.

The CDR3 loop spans 14 amino acids. Germline V gene data show CDR1 as MGHRA and CDR2 as YSYEKL. V lost 0 bases and J 11 bases, leaving 16 bases between the germline ends. In the PCR, 60 Vbeta and 13 Jbeta primers were used. Libraries were prepared by immunoSEQ multiplex PCR; TCRdb keeps only in-frame clonotypes and omits some of them. The data show about 70,000 clones, with roughly nine tenths seen just once and roughly 12% held by the top ten. Worth noting for this clone: The target antigen is unknown.

V and J are TRBV4-1 and TRBJ1-1; D might be TRBD1 (5 bases). The sample was PBMCs. This sequence originates from a woman in her thirties in good health and CMV-seropositive. The CDR3 DNA follows: TGCGCCAGCAGCCAAGATATCAGGGCCCCAGACGCTTTCTTT. It codes for CASSQDIRAPDAFF.